This T cell receptor beta chain was observed in a study of OX40 agonist ivuxolimab in advanced cancers. The CDR3 runs 13 residues. Germline loops: CDR1 SGDLS, CDR2 YYNGEE. The ends were cut back, 4 bases at V and 1 base at J, with 6 bases in the middle. The method was immunoSEQ multiplex PCR; TCRdb's version includes in-frame clones alone and lacks a portion of them. The table has around 63,000 clones, about 93% seen once. Sample: CD4+ or CD8+ T cells sorted from blood, taken in a trial of the OX40 agonist ivuxolimab. This chain joins TRBV9 and TRBJ1-5; D is undetermined. The TCR sequence derives from an adult with an advanced solid tumor such as melanoma, head and neck, liver or kidney cancer. In DNA, the CDR3 is TGTGCCAGCAGCCTGGACAGCAATCAGCCCCAGCATTTT. The encoded protein is CASSLDSNQPQHF.